Below, 8 T cell receptor beta chains from the same sample are listed, as sequenced in a study of blood T cell repertoires in COVID-19. Measured with immunoSEQ multiplex PCR; TCRdb has only the in-frame clones, and not every one. Counted here are tens of thousands of clones, about 91% occurring once; the ten biggest clones make up approximately 6.8%. The material sequenced was peripheral blood. Receptor source: a woman older than 75 with acute or convalescent COVID-19.

The rearrangement uses TRBV14 and TRBJ1-1, with TRBD1 matching 7 bases. The CDR3 spans 14 residues. V was clipped by 4 bases and J by 7 bases; unmatched bases: 9. The germline CDR1 and CDR2 sequences are SGHDN and FVKESK. The CDR3 sequence: CASSLGTATHEAFF. CDR3 coding DNA: TGTGCCAGCAGCCTTGGGACAGCGACCCATGAAGCTTTCTTT.

The rearrangement uses TRBV18 and TRBJ2-7, with D perhaps TRBD2 (6 bases). The CDR3 length is 13 residues. Trimming left V 3 bases short and J 3 bases short, with 9 bases between. Germline CDR1 and CDR2: KGHSH and LQKENI. The CDR3 loop reads CASSPETSYEQYF. The CDR3 DNA reads as TGTGCCAGCTCACCTGAGACTAGCTACGAGCAGTACTTC.

The J gene is TRBJ2-6, the V gene TRBV5-1; D perhaps matches TRBD1 (6 bases). Trimming cost V 6 bases and J 0 bases, with 10 bases left between them. Germline values: CDR1 SGHRS, CDR2 YFSETQ. The CDR3 consists of 15 residues. The CDR3 spells CASTGQPSGANVLTF. CDR3 in DNA: TGCGCCAGCACCGGACAGCCCTCTGGGGCCAACGTCCTGACTTTC.

The chain recombines TRBV2 with TRBJ2-3, with 9 bases aligning to TRBD1. Unmatched junction bases numbered 8, after V lost 8 bases and J lost 5 bases. The CDR3 has 14 amino acids. Germline lookup yields CDR1 SNHLY and CDR2 FYNNEI. In DNA, the CDR3 is TGTGCCAGCCAGGGACAGGGTCTGGGAGATACGCAGTATTTT. Protein sequence: CASQGQGLGDTQYF.

The V gene is TRBV28, the J gene TRBJ2-7, with 8 bases matching TRBD1. V trimming: 6 bases; J trimming: 8 bases; junction bases outside the gene matches: 9. The germline V gene encodes CDR1 MDHEN and CDR2 SYDVKM. This CDR3 has 13 residues. The CDR3 DNA reads as TGTGCCAGCAGCCCAGGGGGCGCCGAGCAGCAGTACTTC. It is translated as CASSPGGAEQQYF.

V and J are TRBV3-1 (or the pseudogene TRBV3-2) and TRBJ1-1; tentative D call: TRBD1 (5 bases). CDR1 and CDR2 from the germline V gene are LGHDT and YNNKEL (reference sequence). The CDR3 spans 15 residues. The V gene lost 1 base and the J gene lost 4 bases, with 13 bases spanning the gap. The CDR3 DNA is TGTGCCAGCAGCCAAGCCGGTCGGGGGAGCACTGAAGCTTTCTTT. Protein sequence: CASSQAGRGSTEAFF.

This clone was observed once. The chain joins TRBV5-1 to TRBJ1-3, with 8 bases that match TRBD1. Germline loops: CDR1 SGHRS, CDR2 YFSETQ. Losses at the gene ends were 4 bases for V and 0 bases for J; bases not matched to a gene: 9. CDR3 length: 17 residues. The CDR3 reads CASSQDRGPLSGNTIYF. The CDR3 region has the DNA TGCGCCAGCAGCCAAGACAGGGGTCCCCTCTCTGGAAACACCATATATTTT.

This chain links TRBV6-6 with TRBJ2-1, with 9 bases lining up with TRBD2. This CDR3 comprises 16 residues. Germline CDR1 is MNHNY and CDR2 is SVGAGI (reference sequence). Unmatched junction bases numbered 8, after V lost 0 bases and J lost 8 bases. The CDR3: CASSYSMGTSNHEQFF. The DNA for the CDR3 is TGTGCCAGCAGTTACTCGATGGGGACTAGCAATCATGAGCAGTTCTTC.